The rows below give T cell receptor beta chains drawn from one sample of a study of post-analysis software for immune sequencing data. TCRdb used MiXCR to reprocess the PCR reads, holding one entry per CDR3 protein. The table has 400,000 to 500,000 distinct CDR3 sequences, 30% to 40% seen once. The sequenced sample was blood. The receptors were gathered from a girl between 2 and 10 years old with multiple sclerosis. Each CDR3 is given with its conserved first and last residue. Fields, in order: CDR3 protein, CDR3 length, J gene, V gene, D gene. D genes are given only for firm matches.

cdr3_aa: CASSLARQDTQYF
cdr3_length: 13
j_call: TRBJ2-3
v_call: TRBV7-2
d_call: NA

cdr3_aa: CASSVTGGFDGYTF
cdr3_length: 14
j_call: TRBJ1-2
v_call: TRBV27
d_call: TRBD1

cdr3_aa: CASSLTPAGRIYNEQFF
cdr3_length: 17
j_call: TRBJ2-1
v_call: TRBV7-3
d_call: NA

cdr3_aa: CASRRGDIQYF
cdr3_length: 11
j_call: TRBJ2-4
v_call: TRBV11-2
d_call: NA

cdr3_aa: CSASRPLAGNPYEQFF
cdr3_length: 16
j_call: TRBJ2-1
v_call: TRBV20-1
d_call: TRBD2

cdr3_aa: CSVVQGIKTDTQYF
cdr3_length: 14
j_call: TRBJ2-3
v_call: TRBV29-1
d_call: NA

cdr3_aa: CASSQGGARLSPLHF
cdr3_length: 15
j_call: TRBJ1-6
v_call: TRBV4-3
d_call: NA

cdr3_aa: CASSLDDWDRGVSNQPQHF
cdr3_length: 19
j_call: TRBJ1-5
v_call: TRBV12-3/TRBV12-4
d_call: TRBD1

cdr3_aa: CASSEEYEQYF
cdr3_length: 11
j_call: TRBJ2-7
v_call: TRBV2
d_call: NA

cdr3_aa: CASSFRTSPGAYEQYF
cdr3_length: 16
j_call: TRBJ2-7
v_call: TRBV12-3/TRBV12-4
d_call: NA

cdr3_aa: CASSLDPIITYEQYF
cdr3_length: 15
j_call: NA
v_call: TRBV7-2
d_call: NA

cdr3_aa: CASSVTGGAYNEQFF
cdr3_length: 15
j_call: TRBJ2-1
v_call: TRBV11-1
d_call: TRBD1

cdr3_aa: CASSFAGAETQYF
cdr3_length: 13
j_call: TRBJ2-5
v_call: TRBV7-3
d_call: NA

cdr3_aa: CASSATVEGTQPQHF
cdr3_length: 15
j_call: TRBJ1-5
v_call: TRBV6-1
d_call: NA

cdr3_aa: CASSWDRSPGANVLTF
cdr3_length: 16
j_call: TRBJ2-6
v_call: TRBV13
d_call: TRBD1

cdr3_aa: CASSQVRLAGGWGWYNEQFF
cdr3_length: 20
j_call: TRBJ2-1
v_call: TRBV4-3
d_call: TRBD2

cdr3_aa: CASSEAGGTYEQYF
cdr3_length: 14
j_call: TRBJ2-7
v_call: TRBV2
d_call: NA

cdr3_aa: CASSYSWARGSGANVLTF
cdr3_length: 18
j_call: TRBJ2-6
v_call: TRBV6-2/TRBV6-3
d_call: NA

cdr3_aa: CASSSPTRGTYEQYF
cdr3_length: 15
j_call: TRBJ2-7
v_call: TRBV27
d_call: NA

cdr3_aa: CSLRFEGTGEQYF
cdr3_length: 13
j_call: TRBJ2-5
v_call: TRBV29-1
d_call: NA

cdr3_aa: CAISESMGLADNEQFF
cdr3_length: 16
j_call: TRBJ2-1
v_call: TRBV10-3
d_call: TRBD2

cdr3_aa: CRPGPRDRDEKRFF
cdr3_length: 14
j_call: TRBJ1-4
v_call: TRBV20-1
d_call: TRBD1

cdr3_aa: CSVNRDPEDEQYF
cdr3_length: 13
j_call: TRBJ2-7
v_call: TRBV20-1
d_call: NA

cdr3_aa: CASSQEGLRNTEAFF
cdr3_length: 15
j_call: TRBJ1-1
v_call: TRBV14
d_call: NA

cdr3_aa: CASSLAGRVPNEKLFF
cdr3_length: 16
j_call: TRBJ1-4
v_call: TRBV5-1
d_call: NA

cdr3_aa: CSAREPRSGRTSSYNEQYF
cdr3_length: 19
j_call: TRBJ2-7
v_call: TRBV20-1
d_call: NA

cdr3_aa: CASSMGTELNTEAFF
cdr3_length: 15
j_call: TRBJ1-1
v_call: TRBV7-8
d_call: TRBD1

cdr3_aa: CSASLGTRDGYTF
cdr3_length: 13
j_call: TRBJ1-2
v_call: TRBV20-1
d_call: NA

cdr3_aa: CSAYSGGETQYF
cdr3_length: 12
j_call: TRBJ2-5
v_call: TRBV20-1
d_call: TRBD2

cdr3_aa: CASSLFLAEYTDTQYF
cdr3_length: 16
j_call: TRBJ2-3
v_call: TRBV7-2
d_call: NA

cdr3_aa: CSVEAGANVLTF
cdr3_length: 12
j_call: TRBJ2-6
v_call: TRBV29-1
d_call: NA

cdr3_aa: CSARVAGVTDTQYF
cdr3_length: 14
j_call: TRBJ2-3
v_call: TRBV20-1
d_call: TRBD2

cdr3_aa: CASTVAQGGWYEQFF
cdr3_length: 15
j_call: TRBJ2-1
v_call: TRBV7-6
d_call: NA

cdr3_aa: CASSFWGGGRASYEQYF
cdr3_length: 17
j_call: TRBJ2-7
v_call: TRBV7-8
d_call: TRBD2

cdr3_aa: CSGDLGLETQYF
cdr3_length: 12
j_call: NA
v_call: TRBV29-1
d_call: NA

cdr3_aa: CASSDPLYSGANVLTF
cdr3_length: 16
j_call: TRBJ2-6
v_call: TRBV19
d_call: NA